This TCR beta chain was sequenced in a study of cytomegalovirus exposure and HLA in healthy donors. Findings and limits, study-wide: Excluded were some V segments that proved indistinguishable, including TRBV6-2 and TRBV6-3. Several of the most significant clusters appeared, in a later analysis, to be linked to common viral pathogens. In a later analysis, at a false discovery rate of 0.05, 16,951 TCR beta sequences matched HLA alleles.

The V end was cut by 5 bases, the J end by 5 bases, with 7 bases between. Germline CDR1 SEHNR, CDR2 FQNEAQ (reference sequence). This CDR3 comprises 11 residues. Remarks on this clone: Its target is not known.

This cohort consisted of healthy bone marrow donors. The PCR ran on 60 Vbeta and 13 Jbeta primers. Method: immunoSEQ multiplex PCR; TCRdb's copy keeps in-frame clones and lacks some. The sample yields more than 95,000 clones, 65% to 90% seen once. The chain links TRBV7-9 to TRBJ2-7; D gene ambiguous. The TCR originated in a young woman in good health and CMV-seronegative. Sequencing input: PBMCs. The CDR3 here is CASSRNNEQYF. The CDR3 coding sequence is TGTGCCAGCAGCCGTAATAACGAGCAGTACTTC.